This entry concerns a single T cell receptor (beta chain). The data derive from a study of PD-L1 blockade in urothelial cancer. Study-level background: The patients first took atezolizumab in 2014, receiving 1,200 mg intravenously every 3 weeks. Blood samples contained a median about 140,000 T cells. About 85% of the 29 patients were men whose urothelial cancer was bladder-origin.

Repertoires were generated with immunoSEQ multiplex PCR, while TCRdb's copy carries only in-frame clones and drops some. The repertoire has roughly 45,000 clones, 87% of them found once; the top ten carry 6.5% to 8%. Pretreatment sampling and on-treatment sampling together yielded between 1 and 8 samples for each patient. The CDR3 is 15 amino acids. With V trimmed by 3 bases and J by 5 bases, 5 bases remained unmatched. Germline CDR1 and CDR2: WNHNN and SYGVQD (reference sequence). The sequence derives from a man aged 55 to 70 with urothelial cancer. The chain joins TRBV10-1 to TRBJ2-5, with TRBD2 matching over 11 bases. The sequenced sample was PBMCs, obtained around atezolizumab (anti-PD-L1) treatment. The DNA for the CDR3 is TGCGCCAGCAGTGATAGCGGGGGGGCCCTCGAGACCCAGTACTTC. It specifies CASSDSGGALETQYF.